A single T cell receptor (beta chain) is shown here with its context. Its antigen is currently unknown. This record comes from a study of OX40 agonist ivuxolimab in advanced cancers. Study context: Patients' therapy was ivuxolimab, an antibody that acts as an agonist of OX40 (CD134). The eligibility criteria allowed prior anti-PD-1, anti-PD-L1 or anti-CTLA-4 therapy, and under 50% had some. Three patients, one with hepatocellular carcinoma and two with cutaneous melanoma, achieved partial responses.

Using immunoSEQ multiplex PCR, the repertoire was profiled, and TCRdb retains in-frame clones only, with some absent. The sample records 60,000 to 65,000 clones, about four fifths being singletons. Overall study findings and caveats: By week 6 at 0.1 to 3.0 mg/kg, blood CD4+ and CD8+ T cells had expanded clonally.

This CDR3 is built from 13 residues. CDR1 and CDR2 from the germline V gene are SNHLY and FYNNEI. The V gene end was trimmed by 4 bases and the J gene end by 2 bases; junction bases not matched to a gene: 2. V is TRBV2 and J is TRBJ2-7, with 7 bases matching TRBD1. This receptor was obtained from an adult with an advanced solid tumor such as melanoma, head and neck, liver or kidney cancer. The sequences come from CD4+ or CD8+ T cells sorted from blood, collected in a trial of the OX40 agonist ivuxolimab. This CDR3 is CASSGQGTYEQYF. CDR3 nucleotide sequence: TGTGCCAGCAGTGGACAGGGCACCTACGAGCAGTACTTC.